This T cell receptor beta chain emerged from a study of blood T cell repertoires in COVID-19. The overall study: COVID-19 samples, acute and convalescent, were from the United States, Italy and Spain. In each case, the material was cDNA or gDNA derived from T cells, B-cell-depleted T cells, or PBMCs.

In this sample, this clone turned up once. Trimming pared 0 bases from V and 0 bases from J, leaving 17 bases between. Germline CDR1 is MNHNS and CDR2 is SASEGT. This CDR3 contains 18 residues. In the authors' methods: The authors estimated nucleated cell counts from reference gene primer amplification. Using immunoSEQ multiplex PCR, the repertoire was profiled, and TCRdb retains in-frame clones only, with some absent. The DNA was the basis for D and trimming; V, J and clone size are from that table. Of more than 150,000 clones detected, under 90% appear once; the ten largest clones hold roughly 14%. Sequencing was done on a sample of peripheral blood. The origin of this receptor is a man in his thirties or forties with active or convalescent COVID-19. The chain couples TRBV6-1 to TRBJ1-1, with D possibly being TRBD1 (5 bases). The CDR3 loop is CASSEALGQGGLNTEAFF. The CDR3 DNA follows: TGTGCCAGCAGTGAAGCGCTTGGGCAGGGAGGTTTGAACACTGAAGCTTTCTTT.